The 2 T cell receptor beta chains below all came from one sample that was sequenced in a study of shared clonotypes between healthy human individuals. Only in-frame clones appear in the TCRdb table, and some are missing; sequencing was by immunoSEQ multiplex PCR. The sample lists about 2.4 million clones, around 90% occurring once. The sample consisted of naive CD4+ T cells sorted from blood. As for subset: CD45RA+ positively selected. The receptors were gathered from a man aged 18 to 30 in good health.

The table lists this clone with a few counts. The rearrangement joins TRBV6-6 to TRBJ1-1; D unresolved. V lost 6 bases and J lost 3, with 8 bases in between. Germline V gene lookup returns CDR1 MNHNY and CDR2 SVGAGI (reference sequence). The CDR3 consists of 12 residues. CDR3 sequence: CASSPFDTEAFF. CDR3 bases: TGTGCCAGCAGCCCCTTCGACACTGAAGCTTTCTTT.

The rearrangement joins TRBV5-6 to TRBJ1-6; a weak D match, TRBD1 (6 bases). V was cut by 2 bases and J by 3 bases, with 9 bases left in between. CDR3 length equals 15 residues. The germline CDR1 and CDR2 sequences are SGHDT and YYEEEE. The CDR3 reads CASSFGDIYNSPLHF. Here the CDR3 DNA reads TGTGCCAGCAGCTTTGGGGACATCTATAATTCACCCCTCCACTTT.